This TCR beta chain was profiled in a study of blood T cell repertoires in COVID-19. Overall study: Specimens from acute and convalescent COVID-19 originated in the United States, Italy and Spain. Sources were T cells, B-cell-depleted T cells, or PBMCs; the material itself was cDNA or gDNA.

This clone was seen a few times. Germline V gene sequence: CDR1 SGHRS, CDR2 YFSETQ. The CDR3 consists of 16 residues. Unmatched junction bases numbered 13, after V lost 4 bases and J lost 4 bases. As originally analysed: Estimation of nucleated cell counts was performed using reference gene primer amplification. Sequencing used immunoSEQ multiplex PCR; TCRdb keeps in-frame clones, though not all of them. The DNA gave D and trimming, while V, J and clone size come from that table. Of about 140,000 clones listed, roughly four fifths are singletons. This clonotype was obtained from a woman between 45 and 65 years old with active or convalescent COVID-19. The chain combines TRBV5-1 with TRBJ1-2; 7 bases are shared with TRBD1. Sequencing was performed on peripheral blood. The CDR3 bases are TGCGCCAGCAGCAGACTCGAACAGGGGCCAGGCTATGGCTACACCTTC. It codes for CASSRLEQGPGYGYTF.